This T cell receptor (beta chain) was observed in a study of shared clonotypes between healthy human individuals. The germline CDR1 and CDR2 sequences are SGHRS and YFSETQ. V lost 7 bases and J lost 2, with 15 bases in between. The CDR3 is 14 residues long. Some clones are missing from TCRdb's copy, which holds only in-frame ones; the method was immunoSEQ multiplex PCR. The repertoire includes around 1.6 million clones, 95% to 99% of them detected once, and 0.45% sits in the top ten. V and J are TRBV5-1 and TRBJ2-5; the D gene is possibly TRBD2 (5 bases). The sequence was collected from a man aged 25 to 45 in good health. The sequenced sample was naive CD4+ T cells sorted from blood. The subset denotes: CD45RA+ positively selected. The chain's CDR3 is CASSLLEAQETQYF. In DNA, the CDR3 is TGCGCCAGCTCGCTTCTGGAGGCTCAAGAGACCCAGTACTTC.